This T cell receptor (beta chain) was captured by sequencing in a study of OX40 agonist ivuxolimab in advanced cancers. Study-level information: An agonistic anti-OX40 (CD134) antibody, ivuxolimab, was used to treat the patients. Study-wide results and caveats: Normalized T-cell clonal expansion was also low in a subset of nonresponders.

Using immunoSEQ multiplex PCR, the repertoire was profiled, and TCRdb retains in-frame clones only, with some absent. Here the sample spans tens of thousands of clones, around four fifths being singletons. The V segment lost 6 bases and the J segment 1 base; nucleotides outside the gene matches: 7. This CDR3 has 15 residues. Looked up from germline, CDR1 is MNHEY and CDR2 is SMNVEV (reference sequence). About this clone itself: The target antigen is unknown.

Source: CD4+ or CD8+ T cells sorted from blood, taken in a trial of the OX40 agonist ivuxolimab. The receptor was derived from an adult with an advanced solid tumor such as melanoma, head and neck, liver or kidney cancer. The V gene is TRBV27, the J gene TRBJ1-1; TRBD1 matches 8 bases. CDR3 sequence (DNA): TGTGCCAGCAGAGCCCCCGACAGGGGGAACACTGAAGCTTTCTTT. Amino acids: CASRAPDRGNTEAFF.